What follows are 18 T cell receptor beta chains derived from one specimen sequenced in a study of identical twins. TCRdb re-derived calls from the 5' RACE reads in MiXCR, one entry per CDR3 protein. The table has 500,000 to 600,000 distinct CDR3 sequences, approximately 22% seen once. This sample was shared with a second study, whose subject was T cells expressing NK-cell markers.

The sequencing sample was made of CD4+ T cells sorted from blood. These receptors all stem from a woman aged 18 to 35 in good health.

This chain's CDR3 is CASSLRPGGGTEAFF. CDR3 nucleotides: TGTGCCAGCAGTTTGAGGCCGGGCGGGGGCACTGAAGCTTTCTTT. This chain connects TRBV12-3 or TRBV12-4 to TRBJ1-1, with TRBD1 as a possible D gene (5 bases). CDR3 length: 15 residues. Trimming pared 3 bases from V and 4 bases from J, leaving 15 bases between.

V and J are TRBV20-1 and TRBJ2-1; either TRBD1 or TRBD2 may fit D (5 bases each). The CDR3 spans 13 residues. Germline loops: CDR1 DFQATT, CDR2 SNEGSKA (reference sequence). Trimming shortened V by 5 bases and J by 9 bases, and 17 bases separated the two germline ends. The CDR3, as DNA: TGCAGTGCTGTTAGCGAATCTGGGGGTGAGCAGTTCTTC. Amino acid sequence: CSAVSESGGEQFF.

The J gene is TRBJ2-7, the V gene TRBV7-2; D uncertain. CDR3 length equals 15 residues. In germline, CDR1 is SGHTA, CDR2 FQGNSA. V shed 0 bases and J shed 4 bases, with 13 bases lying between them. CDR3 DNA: TGTGCCAGCAGCTTAGCGCGAGACCAAATATACGAGCAGTACTTC. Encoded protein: CASSLARDQIYEQYF.

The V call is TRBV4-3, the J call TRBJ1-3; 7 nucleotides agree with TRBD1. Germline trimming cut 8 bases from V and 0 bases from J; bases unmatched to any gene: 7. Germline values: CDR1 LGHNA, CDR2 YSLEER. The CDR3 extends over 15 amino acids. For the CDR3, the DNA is TGCGCCAGCGGACCGGGACAGTCCTCTGGAAACACCATATATTTT. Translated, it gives CASGPGQSSGNTIYF.

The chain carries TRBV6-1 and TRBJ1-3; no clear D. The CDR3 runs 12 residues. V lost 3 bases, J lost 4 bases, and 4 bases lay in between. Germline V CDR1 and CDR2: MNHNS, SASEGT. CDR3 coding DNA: TGTGCCAGCAGTGACGCAGGAAACACCATATATTTT. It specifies CASSDAGNTIYF.

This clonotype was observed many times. Here the CDR3 reads CASSLATVVRQFF. Written as DNA, the CDR3 is TGTGCCAGCAGTTTAGCGACGGTTGTGAGGCAGTTCTTC. The chain is built from TRBV12-3 or TRBV12-4 and TRBJ2-1; D remains unclear. The V and J ends lost 0 bases and 12 bases respectively, with 12 bases between them. The CDR3 has 13 amino acids.

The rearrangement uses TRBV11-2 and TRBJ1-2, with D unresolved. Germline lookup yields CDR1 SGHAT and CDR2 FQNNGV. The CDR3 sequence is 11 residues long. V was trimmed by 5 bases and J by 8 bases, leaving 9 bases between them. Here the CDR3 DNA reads TGTGCCAGCAGCGTCCTTAGAGGCTACACCTTC. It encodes CASSVLRGYTF.

CDR3 amino acids: CASSRKLGAPRGGIGGTQYF. The CDR3 DNA sequence: TGTGCCAGCAGTCGAAAGCTGGGGGCCCCAAGGGGAGGAATTGGTGGGACCCAGTACTTC. The V call is TRBV6-1, the J call TRBJ2-5; D assignment may be TRBD1 or TRBD2 (6 bases each). CDR3 length: 20 amino acids. Germline V gene sequence: CDR1 MNHNS, CDR2 SASEGT. Trimming removed 5 bases at V and 7 bases at J, with 35 bases between.

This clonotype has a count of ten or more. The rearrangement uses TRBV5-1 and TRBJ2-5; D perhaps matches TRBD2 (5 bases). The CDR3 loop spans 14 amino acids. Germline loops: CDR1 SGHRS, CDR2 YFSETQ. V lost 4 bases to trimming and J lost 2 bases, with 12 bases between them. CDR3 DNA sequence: TGCGCCAGCAGCACCCCGGGAAGGCAAGAGACCCAGTACTTC. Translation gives CASSTPGRQETQYF.

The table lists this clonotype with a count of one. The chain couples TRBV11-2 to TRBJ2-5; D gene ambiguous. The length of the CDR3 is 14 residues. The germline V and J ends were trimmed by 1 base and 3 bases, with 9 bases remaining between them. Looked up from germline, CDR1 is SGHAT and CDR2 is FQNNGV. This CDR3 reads CASSLGYREETQYF. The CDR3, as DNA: TGTGCCAGCAGCTTAGGGTATCGGGAAGAGACCCAGTACTTC.

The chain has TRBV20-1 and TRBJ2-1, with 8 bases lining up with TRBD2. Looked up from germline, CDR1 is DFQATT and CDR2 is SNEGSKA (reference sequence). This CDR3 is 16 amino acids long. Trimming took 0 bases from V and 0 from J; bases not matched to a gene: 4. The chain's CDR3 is CSARDPGRASYNEQFF. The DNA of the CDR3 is TGCAGTGCTAGAGATCCCGGGAGGGCCTCCTACAATGAGCAGTTCTTC.

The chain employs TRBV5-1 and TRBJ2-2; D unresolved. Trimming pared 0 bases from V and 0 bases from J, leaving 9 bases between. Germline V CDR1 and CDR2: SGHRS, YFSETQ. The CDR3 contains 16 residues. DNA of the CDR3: TGCGCCAGCAGCTTGGGCCAGACCGCGAACACCGGGGAGCTGTTTTTT. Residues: CASSLGQTANTGELFF. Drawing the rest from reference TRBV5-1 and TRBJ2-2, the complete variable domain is KAGVTQTPRYLIKTRGQQVTLSCSPISGHRSVSWYQQTPGQGLQFLFEYFSETQRNKGNFPGRFSGRQFSNSRSEMNVSTLELGDSALYLCASSLGQTANTGELFFGEGSRLTVL.

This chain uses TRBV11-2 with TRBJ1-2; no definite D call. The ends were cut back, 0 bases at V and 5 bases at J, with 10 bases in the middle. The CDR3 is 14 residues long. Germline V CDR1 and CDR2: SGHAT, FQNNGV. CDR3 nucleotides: TGTGCCAGCAGCTTAGATCGACACCAGTATGGCTACACCTTC. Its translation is CASSLDRHQYGYTF. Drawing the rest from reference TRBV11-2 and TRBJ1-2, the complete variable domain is EAGVAQSPRYKIIEKRQSVAFWCNPISGHATLYWYQQILGQGPKLLIQFQNNGVVDDSQLPKDRFSAERLKGVDSTLKIQPAKLEDSAVYLCASSLDRHQYGYTFGSGTRLTVV.

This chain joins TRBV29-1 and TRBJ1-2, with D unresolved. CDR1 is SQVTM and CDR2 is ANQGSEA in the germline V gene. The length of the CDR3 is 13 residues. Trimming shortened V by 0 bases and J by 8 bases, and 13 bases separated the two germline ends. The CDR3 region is CSVEDRPYGGYTF. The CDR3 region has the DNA TGCAGCGTTGAAGATCGACCCTACGGGGGCTACACCTTC.

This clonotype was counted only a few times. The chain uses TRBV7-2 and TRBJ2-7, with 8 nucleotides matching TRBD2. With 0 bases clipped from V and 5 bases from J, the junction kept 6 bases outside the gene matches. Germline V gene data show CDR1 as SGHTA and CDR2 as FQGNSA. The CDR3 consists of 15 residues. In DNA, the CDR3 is TGTGCCAGCAGCTTAGCGGGGCGGGGGGAACACGAGCAGTACTTC. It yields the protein CASSLAGRGEHEQYF. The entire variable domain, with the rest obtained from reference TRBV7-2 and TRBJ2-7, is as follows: GAGVSQSPSNKVTEKGKDVELRCDPISGHTALYWYRQSLGQGLEFLIYFQGNSAPDKSGLPSDRFSAERTGGSVSTLTIQRTQQEDSAVYLCASSLAGRGEHEQYFGPGTRLTVT.

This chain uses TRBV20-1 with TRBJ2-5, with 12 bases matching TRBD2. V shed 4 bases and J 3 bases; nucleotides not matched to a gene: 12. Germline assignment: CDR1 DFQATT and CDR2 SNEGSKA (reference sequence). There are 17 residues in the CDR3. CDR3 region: CSAMNYRLAGDEETQYF. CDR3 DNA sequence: TGCAGTGCTATGAATTACAGACTAGCGGGAGATGAAGAGACCCAGTACTTC.

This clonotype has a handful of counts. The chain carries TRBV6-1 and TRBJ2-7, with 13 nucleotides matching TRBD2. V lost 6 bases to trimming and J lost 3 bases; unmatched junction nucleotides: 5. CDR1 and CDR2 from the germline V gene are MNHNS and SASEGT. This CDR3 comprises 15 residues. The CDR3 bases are TGTGCCAGCAGGAGGACTAGCGGGAGTGACTACGAGCAGTACTTC. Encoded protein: CASRRTSGSDYEQYF.

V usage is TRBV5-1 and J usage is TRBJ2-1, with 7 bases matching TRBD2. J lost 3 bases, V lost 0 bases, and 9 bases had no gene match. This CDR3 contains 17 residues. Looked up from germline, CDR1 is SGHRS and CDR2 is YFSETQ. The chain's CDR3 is CASSLEAPRGVYNEQFF. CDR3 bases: TGCGCCAGCAGCTTGGAGGCCCCTCGGGGGGTCTACAATGAGCAGTTCTTC.